This is a list of T cell receptor beta chains from one sample in a study of blood T cell repertoires in COVID-19. This table comes from immunoSEQ multiplex PCR, and its TCRdb copy is limited to in-frame clones, with some not included. Seen here are around 110,000 clones, 90% observed once, and the top ten hold 1.5% to 2%. Sequenced sample: peripheral blood. These receptors all stem from a human donor with active COVID-19. The donor label of this sample is uncertain. Both conserved end residues are part of each CDR3. Where a row states a size, it is once, few, many or the class of an expanded clone; other rows omit it.

CDR3: CASSPTRLSEQFF
V: TRBV7-2
J: TRBJ2-1
size: NA

CDR3: CASSPNPGQFDEKLFF
V: TRBV23-1
J: TRBJ1-4
size: NA

CDR3: CASSRLMGGIYNEQFF
V: TRBV11-1
J: TRBJ2-1
size: NA

CDR3: CSAGQGRTEAFF
V: TRBV29-1
J: TRBJ1-1
size: NA

CDR3: CASSLYDRPAEKLFF
V: TRBV5-6
J: TRBJ1-4
size: NA

CDR3: CASSINSRQSYEQYF
V: TRBV7-2
J: TRBJ2-7
size: NA

CDR3: CASIGGLGNQPQHF
V: TRBV27
J: TRBJ1-5
size: NA

CDR3: CASSPGQLGNTIYF
V: TRBV5-1
J: TRBJ1-3
size: NA

CDR3: CASSYGISGGLNTEAFF
V: TRBV6-2/TRBV6-3
J: TRBJ1-1
size: NA

CDR3: CASSLSGVQPQHF
V: TRBV11-2
J: TRBJ1-5
size: NA

CDR3: CASTNPGQGRGNQPQHF
V: TRBV19
J: TRBJ1-5
size: NA

CDR3: CASSSDRSYEQYF
V: TRBV5-6
J: TRBJ2-7
size: NA

CDR3: CASSIQRNSNQPQHF
V: TRBV19
J: TRBJ1-5
size: NA

CDR3: CASSLTDYGYTF
V: TRBV5-4
J: TRBJ1-2
size: NA

CDR3: CASSLDRGEGGYTF
V: TRBV5-4
J: TRBJ1-2
size: NA

CDR3: CASSRVRGNTEAFF
V: TRBV6-5
J: TRBJ1-1
size: NA

CDR3: CASSPPRDRGSLYNEQFF
V: TRBV18
J: TRBJ2-1
size: NA

CDR3: CASSYNPGQGALGKNIQYF
V: TRBV6-2/TRBV6-3
J: TRBJ2-4
size: NA

CDR3: CASSEQGIGELFF
V: TRBV19
J: TRBJ2-2
size: NA

CDR3: CASSILQGAGTDTQYF
V: TRBV19
J: TRBJ2-3
size: NA

CDR3: CASSKANPGANVLTF
V: TRBV6-2/TRBV6-3
J: TRBJ2-6
size: NA

CDR3: CASSLREGYEQYF
V: TRBV5-1
J: TRBJ2-7
size: NA

CDR3: CASSQDSGSDNDGYTF
V: TRBV4-3
J: TRBJ1-2
size: many

CDR3: CASRGQGKWNTEAFF
V: TRBV19
J: TRBJ1-1
size: NA

CDR3: CASSALAGGGDTQYF
V: TRBV9
J: TRBJ2-3
size: few

CDR3: CASSALTGQETQYF
V: TRBV11-2
J: TRBJ2-5
size: NA

CDR3: CSVKQGMGKLFF
V: TRBV29-1
J: TRBJ1-4
size: NA

CDR3: CASSSTSAGNIQYF
V: TRBV3-1/TRBV3-2
J: TRBJ2-4
size: NA

CDR3: CASSPGPGGRGHTEAFF
V: TRBV18
J: TRBJ1-1
size: NA

CDR3: CSLGQAKNIQYF
V: TRBV29-1
J: TRBJ2-4
size: NA

CDR3: CASSQSDRGYEKLFF
V: TRBV4-2
J: TRBJ1-4
size: NA

CDR3: CASSRQGPPQNTEAFF
V: TRBV19
J: TRBJ1-1
size: NA

CDR3: CAWVEFTGAFNGYTF
V: TRBV30
J: TRBJ1-2
size: few

CDR3: CASSQEERGAGGLLNEQFF
V: TRBV4-3
J: TRBJ2-1
size: NA

CDR3: CASSPPGIYGYTF
V: TRBV7-9
J: TRBJ1-2
size: NA

CDR3: CASSQDPRSSYEQYF
V: TRBV4-3
J: TRBJ2-7
size: NA

CDR3: CATSRDGQGAVTGELFF
V: TRBV15
J: TRBJ2-2
size: NA